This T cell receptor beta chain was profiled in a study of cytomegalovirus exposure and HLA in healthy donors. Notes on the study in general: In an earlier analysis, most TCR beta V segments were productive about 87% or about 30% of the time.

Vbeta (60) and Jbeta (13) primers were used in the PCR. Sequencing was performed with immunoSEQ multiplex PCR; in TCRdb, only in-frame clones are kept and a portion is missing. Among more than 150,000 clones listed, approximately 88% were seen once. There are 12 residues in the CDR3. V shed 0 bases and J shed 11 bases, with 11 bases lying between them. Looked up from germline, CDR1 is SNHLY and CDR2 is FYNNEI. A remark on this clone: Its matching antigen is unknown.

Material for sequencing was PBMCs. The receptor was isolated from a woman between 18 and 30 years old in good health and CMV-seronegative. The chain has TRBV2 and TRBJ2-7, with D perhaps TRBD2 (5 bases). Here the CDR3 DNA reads TGTGCCAGCAGTGAAGCGACTACGGATGAGTACTTC. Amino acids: CASSEATTDEYF.